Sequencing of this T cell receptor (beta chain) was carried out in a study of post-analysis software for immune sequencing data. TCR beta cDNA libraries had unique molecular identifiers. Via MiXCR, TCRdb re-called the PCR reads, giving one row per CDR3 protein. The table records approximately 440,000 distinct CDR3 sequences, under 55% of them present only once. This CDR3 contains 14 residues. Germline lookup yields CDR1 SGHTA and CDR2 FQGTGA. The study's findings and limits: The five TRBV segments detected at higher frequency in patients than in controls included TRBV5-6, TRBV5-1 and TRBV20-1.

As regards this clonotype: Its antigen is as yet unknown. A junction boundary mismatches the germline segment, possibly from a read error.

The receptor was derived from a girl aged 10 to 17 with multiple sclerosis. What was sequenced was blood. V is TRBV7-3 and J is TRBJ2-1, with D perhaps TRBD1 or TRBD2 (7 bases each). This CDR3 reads CVSSRSSGGEEQFF. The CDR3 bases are TGTGTCAGCAGCCGTTCATCAGGGGGGGAGGAGCAGTTCTTC.